The clone carrying this T cell receptor beta chain was found a few times. Its antigen remains unknown. The data were taken from a study of identical twins. The study's findings and limits: Partial confounding of zero-insertion analyses by invariant MAIT and iNKT cells was possible. Reduced insertions were recorded for abundant cord blood beta clonotypes, with no such pattern in memory repertoires.

From the 5' RACE reads, TCRdb called clonotypes with MiXCR, one entry per CDR3 protein. The data hold 600,000 to 700,000 distinct CDR3 sequences, with 20% to 25% observed a single time. The CDR3 is 14 residues long. The ends were cut back, 5 bases at V and 1 base at J, with 12 bases in the middle. From germline, CDR1 is DFQATT and CDR2 SNEGSKA (reference sequence). These data were also reused for a study on T cells expressing NK-cell markers.

V is TRBV20-1 and J is TRBJ2-1, with D maybe TRBD2 (6 bases). This sequence originates from a woman between 18 and 30 years old in good health. Specimen: PBMCs. Written as DNA, the CDR3 is TGCAGTGCTGGGACTCGCCTATCCTACAATGAGCAGTTCTTC. Protein: CSAGTRLSYNEQFF.